A single sample gave rise to the 13 T cell receptor beta chains below, sequenced in a study of a mutant IDH1 vaccine in newly diagnosed glioma. The antigens these receptors bind are not known. Clones were read by immunoSEQ multiplex PCR, and TCRdb kept only the in-frame ones, dropping some. The sample yields tens of thousands of clones, roughly three quarters seen once. Stated time point: week 11, during vaccination. Vaccinated patients received 300 ug of mutant IDH1 20-mer peptide per dose, with topical imiquimod. The sample consisted of peripheral blood mononuclear cells (PBMCs), taken from a glioma patient whose treatment included an IDH1 peptide vaccine. The receptors stem from a man in his late teens or twenties with glioma. Some clones in this sample may be carry-over from other donors' samples.

This chain uses TRBV5-1 with TRBJ1-2; D may be TRBD1 (6 bases). CDR1 SGHRS and CDR2 YFSETQ come from the germline V gene. The CDR3 loop spans 15 amino acids. Trimming removed 0 bases at V and 0 bases at J, with 9 bases between. The DNA of the CDR3 is TGCGCCAGCAGCTTGGCCAGGGGCTCTAACTATGGCTACACCTTC. Protein sequence: CASSLARGSNYGYTF.

The rearrangement joins TRBV5-1 to TRBJ1-2; tentative D call: TRBD1 (5 bases). This CDR3 has 16 amino acids. Trimming shortened V by 1 base and J by 0 bases, and 13 bases separated the two germline ends. Germline lookup yields CDR1 SGHRS and CDR2 YFSETQ. In nucleotides, the CDR3 is TGCGCCAGCAGCTTGTGGGGACCGGAAACTAACTATGGCTACACCTTC. Protein: CASSLWGPETNYGYTF.

This chain connects TRBV29-1 to TRBJ1-2, with a weak D call TRBD1 (5 bases). This CDR3 has 19 amino acids. Trimming pared 2 bases from V and 0 bases from J, leaving 25 bases between. Per the germline V gene, CDR1 is SQVTM and CDR2 is ANQGSEA. The CDR3 DNA sequence: TGCAGCGTTGAATTCAAAAAAGGCCCAGGGATCTTAGCTAACTATGGCTACACCTTC. This sequence encodes CSVEFKKGPGILANYGYTF. Full variable domain (rest looked up from reference TRBV29-1 and TRBJ1-2): SAVISQKPSRDICQRGTSLTIQCQVDSQVTMMFWYRQQPGQSLTLIATANQGSEATYESGFVIDKFPISRPNLTFSTLTVSNMSPEDSSIYLCSVEFKKGPGILANYGYTFGSGTRLTVV.

The rearrangement uses TRBV19 and TRBJ1-5; the match to TRBD1 covers 9 bases. Per germline, CDR1 LNHDA and CDR2 SQIVND (reference sequence). V was pared by 3 bases and J by 3 bases, with 6 bases of the junction left unmatched. CDR3 length: 16 amino acids. The DNA for the CDR3 is TGTGCCAGTAGTATTTCGGACAGGGGCGTCAATCAGCCCCAGCATTTT. It is translated as CASSISDRGVNQPQHF.

This clone appeared a single time. V usage is TRBV28 and J usage is TRBJ1-1, with a tentative D call TRBD1 (6 bases). From germline, CDR1 is MDHEN and CDR2 SYDVKM. The CDR3 is made up of 13 amino acids. Trimming took off 6 bases at V and 4 bases at J, with 12 bases between the two ends. CDR3: CASRAPGATEAFF. CDR3 nucleotides: TGTGCCAGCAGAGCCCCGGGGGCCACTGAAGCTTTCTTT.

This clone was seen only a few times. V and J are TRBV27 and TRBJ1-5; 9 nucleotides match TRBD1. The germline gives CDR1 MNHEY, CDR2 SMNVEV (reference sequence). Trimming at V came to 5 bases and at J to 4 bases, leaving 3 bases not matched to a gene. The CDR3 extends over 14 amino acids. The CDR3 bases are TGTGCCAGCAGTATCGGGACAGGGAATCAGCCCCAGCATTTT. Its protein is CASSIGTGNQPQHF.

The rearrangement uses TRBV9 and TRBJ1-1, with D uncertain. This CDR3 is 15 amino acids long. Looked up from germline, CDR1 is SGDLS and CDR2 is YYNGEE. Deletions cut 0 bases from V and 4 bases from J, with 13 bases between. The CDR3 DNA follows: TGTGCCAGCAGCGTAGAAGGCCTTGGGATCACTGAAGCTTTCTTT. This gives the protein CASSVEGLGITEAFF.

This clone is classed as medium-sized. The chain has TRBV6-1 and TRBJ1-6, with D possibly TRBD1 on 5 matching bases. V was cut by 8 bases and J by 2 bases, with 10 bases left in between. Germline values: CDR1 MNHNS, CDR2 SASEGT. The CDR3 runs to 14 residues. The CDR3 DNA reads as TGTGCCAGCCTCAGGGAGCCCTATAATTCACCCCTCCACTTT. Protein product: CASLREPYNSPLHF.

This clone was counted between two and nine times. The chain is built from TRBV27 and TRBJ2-1; 7 nucleotides align to TRBD2. CDR1 MNHEY and CDR2 SMNVEV come from the germline V gene (reference sequence). Trimming cost V 5 bases and J 8 bases; bases outside gene matches: 15. CDR3 size: 16 residues. CDR3 loop: CASSPHLQRGLDEQFF. CDR3 bases: TGTGCCAGCAGTCCCCATCTTCAGCGGGGCCTGGATGAGCAGTTCTTC.

The CDR3 here is CAISEHAWGGGEQYF. In nucleotides, the CDR3 is TGTGCCATCAGTGAGCACGCGTGGGGCGGCGGCGAGCAGTACTTC. The V gene is TRBV10-3, the J gene TRBJ2-7, with a possible D match to TRBD1 (5 bases). The CDR3 sequence is 15 residues long. CDR1 and CDR2 from the germline V gene are ENHRY and SYGVKD. V lost 2 bases and J 6 bases, leaving 17 bases between the germline ends.

This chain connects TRBV15 to TRBJ2-7, with TRBD1 as a possible D gene (6 bases). V was shortened by 3 bases and J by 0 bases, with 18 bases between the two germline ends. Looked up from germline, CDR1 is LNHNV and CDR2 is YYDKDF (reference sequence). This CDR3 has 17 residues. The CDR3 protein is CATSSWGLGASSYEQYF. The CDR3 DNA reads TGTGCCACCAGCAGTTGGGGGCTGGGGGCGAGCTCCTACGAGCAGTACTTC.

The chain joins TRBV7-8 to TRBJ2-7, with D tentatively TRBD1 (6 bases). This CDR3 region has 15 residues. Germline V lookup: CDR1 SGHVS, CDR2 FQNEAQ. V was shortened by 5 bases and J by 9 bases, with 23 bases between the two germline ends. DNA of the CDR3: TGTGCCAGCAGCCCTCGGACAGCGAAGACGTTTGTGCAGTACTTC. The encoded protein is CASSPRTAKTFVQYF.

The chain employs TRBV6-6 and TRBJ1-5, with 7 bases that match TRBD1. CDR1 and CDR2 (germline): MNHNY, SVGAGI (reference sequence). The CDR3 spans 16 residues. V was clipped by 7 bases and J by 4 bases; unmatched bases: 13. CDR3 in DNA: TGTGCCAGCAACCGGGACAGCTTATATCGAAATCAGCCCCAGCATTTT. Protein sequence: CASNRDSLYRNQPQHF.